Listed below are T cell receptor beta chains from one sample, sequenced in a study of shared T cell receptors in the human thymus. TCRdb's copy holds only in-frame clones and misses some; the assay was immunoSEQ multiplex PCR. The table records some 660,000 clones, around 87% of them present only once. These same data were also listed under a study on human thymus T cells.

The sample taken for sequencing was thymocytes. The receptors were sampled from a boy under two years old with a congenital heart defect. Both conserved end residues are part of each CDR3. The D gene is left open where the match is weak. A row's size may be missing; if present it is once, few, many or a size class.

J gene: TRBJ1-3
D gene: TRBD1
V gene: TRBV19
clone size: -
CDR3 DNA: TGTGCCAGTAGTATAGCCCACCGACAGGGAGACTCTGGAAACACCATATATTTT
CDR3 protein: CASSIAHRQGDSGNTIYF

J gene: TRBJ2-3
D gene: -
V gene: TRBV7-6
clone size: -
CDR3 DNA: TGTGCCAGCAGCTTAGTGGTGGGACTGGGATCGACTCTTACGCAGTATTTT
CDR3 protein: CASSLVVGLGSTLTQYF

J gene: TRBJ2-1
D gene: TRBD2
V gene: TRBV5-4
clone size: -
CDR3 DNA: TGTGCCAGCAGCCCCGACCGGTATGGGGAGGGGCCTTACAATGAGCAGTTCTTC
CDR3 protein: CASSPDRYGEGPYNEQFF

J gene: TRBJ1-4
D gene: TRBD1
V gene: TRBV6-5
clone size: -
CDR3 DNA: TGTGCCAGCAGGACGACAGGGGTGAACGAAAAACTGTTTTTT
CDR3 protein: CASRTTGVNEKLFF

J gene: TRBJ2-7
D gene: TRBD1
V gene: TRBV18
clone size: -
CDR3 DNA: TGTGCCAGCTCAGAAACTCCCGGGACAGCAGTATCACCCTACGAGCAGTACTTC
CDR3 protein: CASSETPGTAVSPYEQYF

J gene: TRBJ2-3
D gene: -
V gene: TRBV5-4
clone size: once
CDR3 DNA: TGTGCCAGCAGCTTGGAAGCGGAAGATACGCAGTATTTT
CDR3 protein: CASSLEAEDTQYF

J gene: TRBJ2-3
D gene: -
V gene: TRBV29-1
clone size: -
CDR3 DNA: TGCAGCGTTGGGGGCGAGAGCACAGATACGCAGTATTTT
CDR3 protein: CSVGGESTDTQYF

J gene: TRBJ2-1
D gene: TRBD2
V gene: TRBV30
clone size: -
CDR3 DNA: TGTGCCTCCGGGACTAGCGGGGGGGCCCTCGGCAATGAGCAGTTCTTC
CDR3 protein: CASGTSGGALGNEQFF

J gene: TRBJ2-7
D gene: -
V gene: TRBV14
clone size: -
CDR3 DNA: TGTGCCAGCAGCCAGTGGACTTACTACGAGCAGTACTTC
CDR3 protein: CASSQWTYYEQYF

J gene: TRBJ1-4
D gene: TRBD1
V gene: TRBV14
clone size: -
CDR3 DNA: TGTGCCAGCAGCAACCGGGACAGTGGTGAAAAACTGTTTTTT
CDR3 protein: CASSNRDSGEKLFF

J gene: TRBJ2-5
D gene: TRBD2
V gene: TRBV5-6
clone size: -
CDR3 DNA: TGTGCCAGCAGCTTGACTAGCGGGGGGCCGCAAGAGACCCAGTACTTC
CDR3 protein: CASSLTSGGPQETQYF

J gene: TRBJ1-1
D gene: -
V gene: TRBV9
clone size: -
CDR3 DNA: TGTGCCAGCAGCGCCGGACTTGGGGGGGATCTAGAAGCTTTCTTT
CDR3 protein: CASSAGLGGDLEAFF

J gene: TRBJ2-7
D gene: TRBD2
V gene: TRBV28
clone size: -
CDR3 DNA: TGTGCCAGCAGTACCGGGACTAGCGGGACTTGGACTTACGAGCAGTACTTC
CDR3 protein: CASSTGTSGTWTYEQYF

J gene: TRBJ2-7
D gene: TRBD1
V gene: TRBV6-6
clone size: -
CDR3 DNA: TGTGCCAGCAGGGGGGACAGGGGGCCGTCCTACGAGCAGTACTTC
CDR3 protein: CASRGDRGPSYEQYF

J gene: TRBJ2-7
D gene: -
V gene: TRBV7-2
clone size: -
CDR3 DNA: TGTGCCAGCAGCTTAGATAACAGTTACTCCTACGAGCAGTACTTC
CDR3 protein: CASSLDNSYSYEQYF

J gene: TRBJ2-2
D gene: TRBD1
V gene: TRBV5-6
clone size: -
CDR3 DNA: TGTGCCAGCAGGACCGGGACAGGGAATTACACCGGGGAGCTGTTTTTT
CDR3 protein: CASRTGTGNYTGELFF

J gene: TRBJ2-5
D gene: TRBD1
V gene: TRBV5-1
clone size: -
CDR3 DNA: TGCGCCAGCAGCAGGGACAGGGGGGAAGAGACCCAGTACTTC
CDR3 protein: CASSRDRGEETQYF

J gene: TRBJ2-5
D gene: TRBD2
V gene: TRBV25-1
clone size: -
CDR3 DNA: TGTGCCAGCATGGAGTCACTAGCGGGGGGACGAGAGACCCAGTACTTC
CDR3 protein: CASMESLAGGRETQYF

J gene: TRBJ1-4
D gene: TRBD1
V gene: TRBV4-3
clone size: -
CDR3 DNA: TGCGCCAGCAGCCAAGATCGGGGGACAGGGGCTGAAAAACTGTTTTTT
CDR3 protein: CASSQDRGTGAEKLFF

J gene: TRBJ2-1
D gene: -
V gene: TRBV4-2
clone size: -
CDR3 DNA: TGTGCCAGCAGCCCCATCGCGGGCTATAATGAGCAGTTCTTC
CDR3 protein: CASSPIAGYNEQFF

J gene: TRBJ1-2
D gene: TRBD1
V gene: TRBV6-6
clone size: -
CDR3 DNA: TGTGCCAGCAGTTACCTCAGACAGGGAGATGGCTACACCTTC
CDR3 protein: CASSYLRQGDGYTF

J gene: TRBJ2-2
D gene: TRBD1
V gene: TRBV11-1
clone size: -
CDR3 DNA: TGTGCCACAACCCGGGACAGGTACACCGGGGAGCTGTTTTTT
CDR3 protein: CATTRDRYTGELFF

J gene: TRBJ2-1
D gene: -
V gene: TRBV7-6
clone size: -
CDR3 DNA: TGTGCCAGCAGCACCACGCGTTATGAGCAGTTCTTC
CDR3 protein: CASSTTRYEQFF

J gene: TRBJ1-5
D gene: -
V gene: TRBV30
clone size: -
CDR3 DNA: TGTGCCTGGAGTGTCAGGGGGCCCCAGCATTTT
CDR3 protein: CAWSVRGPQHF

J gene: TRBJ2-1
D gene: -
V gene: TRBV4-1
clone size: -
CDR3 DNA: TGCGCCAGCAGCCAAGTGGAGGGAGAGCAGTTCTTC
CDR3 protein: CASSQVEGEQFF

J gene: TRBJ1-1
D gene: -
V gene: TRBV28
clone size: -
CDR3 DNA: TGTGCCAGCAGTTATGTAGAGAACACTGAAGCTTTCTTT
CDR3 protein: CASSYVENTEAFF

J gene: TRBJ2-2
D gene: TRBD1
V gene: TRBV4-3
clone size: -
CDR3 DNA: TGCGCCAGCAGCCATGACAGGGGGCCGGGCACCGGGGAGCTGTTTTTT
CDR3 protein: CASSHDRGPGTGELFF

J gene: TRBJ2-7
D gene: TRBD2
V gene: TRBV5-5
clone size: -
CDR3 DNA: TGTGCCAGCAGCTTGCTACCGGGAGGGCACTCCTACGAGCAGTACTTC
CDR3 protein: CASSLLPGGHSYEQYF

J gene: TRBJ1-5
D gene: -
V gene: TRBV28
clone size: -
CDR3 DNA: TGTGCCAGCAGTGCCGGGGATTATCAGCCCCAGCATTTT
CDR3 protein: CASSAGDYQPQHF

J gene: TRBJ1-2
D gene: TRBD1
V gene: TRBV5-1
clone size: -
CDR3 DNA: TGCGCCAGCAGCCCCACAAAACCAGACCCACAGGGGTCCTTTCTTAACTATGGCTACACCTTC
CDR3 protein: CASSPTKPDPQGSFLNYGYTF

J gene: TRBJ2-1
D gene: TRBD2
V gene: TRBV4-1
clone size: -
CDR3 DNA: TGCGCCAGCAGCCAATTGTGGACTAGCGGGAGGCAGTTCTTC
CDR3 protein: CASSQLWTSGRQFF

J gene: TRBJ2-1
D gene: TRBD1
V gene: TRBV9
clone size: -
CDR3 DNA: TGTGCCAGCAGCGTAGCGGGGACAGGGTTGGGAAATGAGCAGTTCTTC
CDR3 protein: CASSVAGTGLGNEQFF

J gene: TRBJ2-7
D gene: TRBD2
V gene: TRBV11-2
clone size: -
CDR3 DNA: TGTGCCAGCAGCTTAGTGAGGAGGACTAGCGCCGAGCAGTACTTC
CDR3 protein: CASSLVRRTSAEQYF

J gene: TRBJ1-1
D gene: -
V gene: TRBV28
clone size: -
CDR3 DNA: TGTGCCAGCACTCCCGTGGGAGTGGGCACTGAAGCTTTCTTT
CDR3 protein: CASTPVGVGTEAFF

J gene: TRBJ2-1
D gene: TRBD2
V gene: TRBV5-6
clone size: once
CDR3 DNA: TGTGCCAGCAGCTCGGGACTAAAGCTCATGTACAATGAGCAGTTCTTC
CDR3 protein: CASSSGLKLMYNEQFF

J gene: TRBJ2-3
D gene: -
V gene: TRBV6-1
clone size: -
CDR3 DNA: TGTGCCAGCAGTGAAACGATACAGGGATCTAGCACAGATACGCAGTATTTT
CDR3 protein: CASSETIQGSSTDTQYF

J gene: TRBJ2-1
D gene: TRBD2
V gene: TRBV18
clone size: few
CDR3 DNA: TGTGCCAGCTCAACAACCGGACTAGCGGGGGGGCCCCCCAATGAGCAGTTCTTC
CDR3 protein: CASSTTGLAGGPPNEQFF